Listed here are 14 T cell receptor beta chains from one sample, sequenced in a study of blood T cell repertoires in COVID-19. TCRdb's copy holds only in-frame clones and misses some; the assay was immunoSEQ multiplex PCR. The sample has 72,000 or so clones, approximately 85% seen once. Material: peripheral blood. These receptors all come from a woman aged 80 or over with active or convalescent COVID-19.

The chain recombines TRBV25-1 with TRBJ1-1, with a possible D match to TRBD1 (5 bases). Germline CDR1 MGHDK, CDR2 SYGVNS. The V end lost 4 bases, the J end lost 6 bases, and 15 bases lay between the germline ends. The CDR3 has 14 residues. The CDR3 loop is CASSVSQGPAEAFF. For the CDR3, the DNA is TGTGCCAGCAGTGTGTCGCAGGGTCCCGCTGAAGCTTTCTTT.

The V call is TRBV28, the J call TRBJ2-3; possibly TRBD1 for D (5 bases). The CDR3 covers 15 residues. The V end was cut by 2 bases, the J end by 4 bases, with 13 bases between. The V gene's germline CDR1 is MDHEN and CDR2 SYDVKM. The CDR3 coding sequence is TGTGCCAGCAGTTTACAGGGAAAGGTTGCAGATACGCAGTATTTT. This sequence encodes CASSLQGKVADTQYF.

V usage is TRBV9 and J usage is TRBJ2-3; the match to TRBD2 covers 8 bases. With 4 bases clipped from V and 1 base from J, the junction kept 5 bases outside the gene matches. This CDR3 contains 15 residues. CDR1 SGDLS and CDR2 YYNGEE come from the germline V gene. The CDR3 sequence is CASSLGRGGTDTQYF. The CDR3 coding sequence is TGTGCCAGCAGCCTGGGGCGGGGGGGCACAGATACGCAGTATTTT.

Of note for this clone: The junction departs from the called germline gene at one end, perhaps through a read error. This rearrangement joins TRBV27 to TRBJ2-3; D unclear. Germline V gene lookup returns CDR1 MNHEY and CDR2 SMNVEV (reference sequence). The CDR3 spans 15 residues. The CDR3 bases are TGTGCCAGCAGTCCTAGTAATTCGAATGCAGAGACGCAGTATTTT. This translates into CASSPSNSNAETQYF.

In its sample, this clone was seen once. The same CDR3 is also encoded by other DNA sequences in this sample. This chain links TRBV19 with TRBJ2-5; 7 bases match TRBD1. J was trimmed by 2 bases and V by 4 bases; bases with no gene match: 1. The CDR3 has 13 residues. From germline, CDR1 is LNHDA and CDR2 SQIVND (reference sequence). Here the CDR3 DNA reads TGTGCCAGTAGTAAGGGACAGCAAGAGACCCAGTACTTC. Amino acids: CASSKGQQETQYF.

This clone came up once. The chain links TRBV9 to TRBJ1-3, with D perhaps matching TRBD1 (5 bases). Germline CDR1 reads SGDLS; CDR2 reads YYNGEE. V gave up 2 bases and J gave up 0 bases, with 12 bases separating them. The CDR3 is 16 residues long. The CDR3 DNA reads as TGTGCCAGCAGCGTCCAGGGTCCCTACTCTGGAAACACCATATATTTT. Translation: CASSVQGPYSGNTIYF. Drawing the rest from reference TRBV9 and TRBJ1-3, the complete variable domain is DSGVTQTPKHLITATGQRVTLRCSPRSGDLSVYWYQQSLDQGLQFLIQYYNGEERAKGNILERFSAQQFPDLHSELNLSSLELGDSALYFCASSVQGPYSGNTIYFGEGSWLTVV.

V is TRBV9 and J is TRBJ1-1; unclear D gene. V lost 0 bases and J lost 4, with 10 bases in between. Germline-derived CDR1 and CDR2 are SGDLS and YYNGEE. The CDR3 runs 14 residues. CDR3 sequence reads: CASSVESWATEAFF. DNA of the CDR3: TGTGCCAGCAGCGTAGAGAGCTGGGCCACTGAAGCTTTCTTT.

V is TRBV4-3 and J is TRBJ2-7; D uncertain. Germline V CDR1 and CDR2: LGHNA, YSLEER. Trimming cost V 1 base and J 6 bases, with 22 bases left between them. The CDR3 is 17 amino acids. The CDR3 region has the DNA TGCGCCAGCAGCCAAGTTCTGGCCTCCCCAAGTCGCCTCGAGCAGTACTTC. Amino acids: CASSQVLASPSRLEQYF.

The chain combines TRBV5-1 with TRBJ2-5; 7 bases fit TRBD2. The germline V gene has CDR1 SGHRS and CDR2 YFSETQ. There are 14 residues in the CDR3. V was pared by 7 bases and J by 4 bases, with 10 bases of the junction left unmatched. The DNA of the CDR3 is TGCGCCAGCCGGAAGGGCCAGCGGGGAGAGACCCAGTACTTC. Translating it yields CASRKGQRGETQYF.

The J gene is TRBJ1-1, the V gene TRBV30; perhaps TRBD1 as D (5 bases). Trimming stripped 1 base from V and 1 base from J, with 10 bases between. The length of the CDR3 is 14 residues. Germline CDR1 reads GTSNPN; CDR2 reads SVGIG (reference sequence). The CDR3 coding sequence is TGTGCCTGGAGTGACGACAGCAAGAACACTGAAGCTTTCTTT. It encodes CAWSDDSKNTEAFF.

The table lists this clone with a few counts. CDR3 coding DNA: TGTGCCAGCAACAGGGATTTCCCCGGGGAGCTGTTTTTT. This sequence encodes CASNRDFPGELFF. The V call is TRBV19, the J call TRBJ2-2; D possibly corresponds to TRBD1 (6 bases). Germline V lookup: CDR1 LNHDA, CDR2 SQIVND (reference sequence). This CDR3 contains 13 residues. Trimming removed 9 bases at V and 6 bases at J, with 14 bases between.

The chain employs TRBV24-1 and TRBJ2-5; the match to TRBD1 covers 7 bases. V was clipped by 7 bases and J by 3 bases; unmatched bases: 4. Germline V gene sequence: CDR1 KGHDR, CDR2 SFDVKD. The CDR3 spans 13 residues. The DNA of the CDR3 is TGTGCCACCAGAACCCAGGGGGAAGAGACCCAGTACTTC. This codes for CATRTQGEETQYF.

The chain combines TRBV2 with TRBJ1-2; no firm D call. The CDR3 is made up of 10 amino acids. Germline V CDR1 and CDR2: SNHLY, FYNNEI. The DNA for the CDR3 is TGTGCTTGCGGGCGCGACGGCTACACCTTC. Amino acids: CACGRDGYTF.

The gene calls are TRBV18 and TRBJ1-2, with 7 positions matching TRBD1. CDR3 length equals 14 residues. Germline CDR1 reads KGHSH; CDR2 reads LQKENI. J gave up 5 bases and V 4 bases, and 7 bases lay outside the gene matches. The DNA for the CDR3 is TGTGCCAGCTCACTTGGGACAGTGGGGTATGGCTACACCTTC. Its protein product is CASSLGTVGYGYTF.